These 29 T cell receptor beta chains share one sample of origin, sequenced in a study of cytomegalovirus exposure and HLA in healthy donors. Primers for the PCR totalled 60 Vbeta and 13 Jbeta. The method was immunoSEQ multiplex PCR; TCRdb's version includes in-frame clones alone and lacks a portion of them. The sample features over 35,000 clones, with around 1.8% in its top ten. Sequenced input: PBMCs. These TCRs come from a woman in her twenties or thirties in good health and CMV-seronegative.

This sequence joins TRBV19 and TRBJ2-3; 9 bases map to TRBD2. Per the germline V gene, CDR1 is LNHDA and CDR2 is SQIVND (reference sequence). The CDR3 has 16 residues. V shed 6 bases and J 2 bases; nucleotides not matched to a gene: 9. CDR3 bases: TGTGCCAGTAGAACGGGACTAGCTGATTCCACAGATACGCAGTATTTT. Translation gives CASRTGLADSTDTQYF. Together with reference TRBV19 and TRBJ2-3, the CDR3 gives the full variable domain: DGGITQSPKYLFRKEGQNVTLSCEQNLNHDAMYWYRQDPGQGLRLIYYSQIVNDFQKGDIAEGYSVSREKKESFPLTVTSAQKNPTAFYLCASRTGLADSTDTQYFGPGTRLTVL.

The CDR3, as DNA: TGTGCCAGCATAATTTTGGACAGGGCTATCTATGGCTACACCTTC. Its protein is CASIILDRAIYGYTF. The chain couples TRBV6-1 to TRBJ1-2, with TRBD1 identical over 8 bases. CDR1 is MNHNS, CDR2 SASEGT, per germline. The CDR3 is 15 amino acids. V trimming: 7 bases; J trimming: 4 bases; junction bases outside the gene matches: 11.

This chain joins TRBV28 and TRBJ2-7; perhaps TRBD1 as D (5 bases). Trimming took off 7 bases at V and 7 bases at J, with 20 bases between the two ends. The germline V gene has CDR1 MDHEN and CDR2 SYDVKM. The CDR3 is made up of 14 amino acids. CDR3 sequence: CASTRDSLLREQYF. The CDR3 DNA follows: TGTGCCAGCACAAGAGACAGCCTATTACGGGAGCAGTACTTC.

The chain links TRBV11-2 to TRBJ2-7; TRBD2 might be the D (5 bases). This CDR3 comprises 15 residues. CDR1 and CDR2 (germline): SGHAT, FQNNGV. Between the trimmed V and J ends, which lost 0 bases and 1 base, there was a span of 10 bases. The CDR3 protein is CASSLDGGESYEQYF. CDR3 nucleotides: TGTGCCAGCAGCTTAGATGGTGGGGAGTCCTACGAGCAGTACTTC.

The rearrangement joins TRBV29-1 to TRBJ2-7, with 9 positions matching TRBD1. With 4 bases clipped from V and 6 bases from J, the junction kept 10 bases outside the gene matches. Germline CDR1 reads SQVTM; CDR2 reads ANQGSEA. The CDR3 totals 14 residues. CDR3 nucleotides: TGCAGCGTTGTATCACAGGGGGCGTTGACCGAGCAGTACTTC. It is translated as CSVVSQGALTEQYF.

The rearrangement joins TRBV29-1 to TRBJ2-1; 10 nucleotides agree with TRBD2. Trimming took 2 bases from V and 5 from J; bases not matched to a gene: 6. Germline loops: CDR1 SQVTM, CDR2 ANQGSEA. This CDR3 contains 15 residues. The CDR3 nucleotides are TGCAGCGTTGAATTGTTAGCGGGAGGAGACAATGAGCAGTTCTTC. This codes for CSVELLAGGDNEQFF.

The gene calls are TRBV19 and TRBJ1-4; tentatively, D is TRBD1 (6 bases). V shed 5 bases and J shed 8 bases, with 12 bases lying between them. Per the germline V gene, CDR1 is LNHDA and CDR2 is SQIVND (reference sequence). The CDR3 runs 13 residues. CDR3 region: CASSQGWREKLFF. In DNA, the CDR3 is TGTGCCAGTAGTCAGGGGTGGAGGGAAAAACTGTTTTTT.

The chain links TRBV6-5 to TRBJ2-7, with D hard to call. Germline CDR1 is MNHEY and CDR2 is SVGAGI. The length of the CDR3 is 15 residues. The germline V and J ends were trimmed by 7 bases and 1 base, with 17 bases remaining between them. Here the CDR3 DNA reads TGTGCCAGCACCCGTCGACAAGGAATATCCTACGAGCAGTACTTC. It yields the protein CASTRRQGISYEQYF.

The genes are TRBV7-9 and TRBJ2-4; D possibly corresponds to TRBD2 (7 bases). The CDR3 consists of 14 residues. V was trimmed by 7 bases and J by 5 bases, leaving 15 bases between them. CDR1 SEHNR and CDR2 FQNEAQ come from the germline V gene (reference sequence). The CDR3 nucleotides read TGTGCCAGCACCGAAGGGGGGGCCGAAAACATTCAGTACTTC. Protein sequence: CASTEGGAENIQYF.

The chain employs TRBV30 and TRBJ1-1, with D possibly TRBD1 on 5 matching bases. The CDR3 extends over 11 amino acids. Germline values: CDR1 GTSNPN, CDR2 SVGIG (reference sequence). V was trimmed by 0 bases and J by 13 bases, leaving 12 bases between them. The CDR3 is CAWSVRQKDFF. CDR3 DNA: TGTGCCTGGAGTGTACGACAGAAAGATTTCTTT.

V usage is TRBV11-2 and J usage is TRBJ1-1, with D perhaps matching TRBD1 (5 bases). Germline assignment: CDR1 SGHAT and CDR2 FQNNGV. The CDR3 covers 11 residues. Trimming shortened V by 5 bases and J by 8 bases, and 9 bases separated the two germline ends. In DNA form, the CDR3 reads TGTGCCAGCAGCCTAAACAGGGAAGCTTTCTTT. Protein product: CASSLNREAFF.

This chain links TRBV4-1 with TRBJ1-5; D not resolved. The germline CDR1 and CDR2 sequences are MGHRA and YSYEKL. Between the trimmed V and J ends, which lost 0 bases and 6 bases, there was a span of 6 bases. CDR3 length: 13 amino acids. CDR3 nucleotides: TGCGCCAGCAGCCAAGACCCCTTTCAGCCCCAGCATTTT. Translation: CASSQDPFQPQHF.

The J gene is TRBJ2-7, the V gene TRBV18; a weak D match, TRBD2 (6 bases). Between the trimmed V and J ends, which lost 2 bases and 3 bases, there was a span of 17 bases. This CDR3 region has 16 residues. In germline, CDR1 is KGHSH, CDR2 LQKENI. The CDR3 is CASSPFREREVYEQYF. The CDR3 nucleotides are TGTGCCAGCTCACCATTCCGGGAAAGGGAGGTCTACGAGCAGTACTTC. Combining the CDR3 with reference TRBV18 and TRBJ2-7 gives the whole variable domain NAGVMQNPRHLVRRRGQEARLRCSPMKGHSHVYWYRQLPEEGLKFMVYLQKENIIDESGMPKERFSAEFPKEGPSILRIQQVVRGDSAAYFCASSPFREREVYEQYFGPGTRLTVT.

The rearrangement joins TRBV28 to TRBJ2-7, with TRBD1 matching 7 bases. This CDR3 is 13 amino acids long. From germline, CDR1 is MDHEN and CDR2 SYDVKM. Trimming at V came to 5 bases and at J to 3 bases, leaving 4 bases not matched to a gene. The chain's CDR3 is CASSRGQDYEQYF. CDR3 DNA sequence: TGTGCCAGCAGTCGAGGACAGGACTACGAGCAGTACTTC.

The chain links TRBV28 to TRBJ2-7; weak D call: TRBD2 (5 bases). There are 14 residues in the CDR3. Between the trimmed V and J ends, which lost 10 bases and 0 bases, there was a span of 16 bases. Looked up from germline, CDR1 is MDHEN and CDR2 is SYDVKM. CDR3 DNA sequence: TGTGCCACAGAGGGAGCTGATTACTCCTACGAGCAGTACTTC. This encodes CATEGADYSYEQYF.

The CDR3 region is CASSPRQGAGTGELFF. The CDR3 DNA is TGTGCCAGCTCACCACGACAGGGGGCCGGGACCGGGGAGCTGTTTTTT. The chain joins TRBV18 to TRBJ2-2, with 10 bases fitting TRBD1. V was clipped by 1 base and J by 5 bases; unmatched bases: 4. This CDR3 contains 16 residues. Germline-derived CDR1 and CDR2 are KGHSH and LQKENI.

The chain carries TRBV5-6 and TRBJ1-2; D remains ambiguous. The CDR3 spans 15 residues. V was pared by 0 bases and J by 4 bases, with 13 bases between. In germline, CDR1 is SGHDT, CDR2 YYEEEE. CDR3 in DNA: TGTGCCAGCAGCTTGGGGGCCACGGCTGGCTATGGCTACACCTTC. Protein product: CASSLGATAGYGYTF.

The rearrangement joins TRBV4-2 to TRBJ2-4; TRBD1 matches 9 bases. The trim removed 2 bases at V and 8 bases at J, leaving 13 bases unmatched. CDR3 length: 17 amino acids. CDR1 LGHNA and CDR2 YNFKEQ come from the germline V gene. CDR3 nucleotide sequence: TGTGCCAGCAGCCAACGTAGTGGGGGGGGACAGGGAGACATTCAGTACTTC. As protein: CASSQRSGGGQGDIQYF.

The chain carries TRBV7-6 and TRBJ1-1; unclear D gene. Germline V gene sequence: CDR1 SGHVS, CDR2 FNYEAQ. V shed 5 bases and J shed 2 bases, with 9 bases lying between them. CDR3 length equals 13 residues. This CDR3 reads CASSHDYNTEAFF. DNA for the CDR3: TGTGCCAGCAGCCACGACTATAACACTGAAGCTTTCTTT. Supplemented by reference TRBV7-6 and TRBJ1-1, the full variable domain reads GAGVSQSPRYKVTKRGQDVALRCDPISGHVSLYWYRQALGQGPEFLTYFNYEAQQDKSGLPNDRFSAERPEGSISTLTIQRTEQRDSAMYRCASSHDYNTEAFFGQGTRLTVV.

V gene TRBV6-5 combines with J gene TRBJ1-4; 12 bases map to TRBD1. The ends lost 10 bases at V and 8 bases at J; junction bases unmatched: 8. CDR1 and CDR2 from the germline V gene are MNHEY and SVGAGI. CDR3 length: 14 residues. The CDR3 loop is CATKRDRGREKLFF. In DNA, the CDR3 is TGTGCCACCAAAAGGGACAGGGGGCGCGAAAAACTGTTTTTT.

The chain uses TRBV5-4 and TRBJ2-2, with a possible D match to TRBD1 (5 bases). Trimming took 4 bases from V and 5 from J, leaving 12 bases between them. The germline V gene has CDR1 SGHNT and CDR2 YYREEE (reference sequence). This CDR3 is built from 14 residues. The CDR3, as DNA: TGTGCCAGCAGCCCGGTAGGGGCGACCGGGGAGCTGTTTTTT. As protein: CASSPVGATGELFF.

The gene calls are TRBV15 and TRBJ2-7; possible D gene TRBD2, 5 bases. Germline V lookup: CDR1 LNHNV, CDR2 YYDKDF (reference sequence). The CDR3 has 13 residues. The V and J ends lost 3 bases and 2 bases respectively, with 8 bases between them. CDR3 sequence (DNA): TGTGCCACCAGCAGGGACTTCGCCTACGAGCAGTACTTC. This gives the protein CATSRDFAYEQYF.

The chain recombines TRBV29-1 with TRBJ1-1, with 9 bases matching TRBD1. The V gene's germline CDR1 is SQVTM and CDR2 ANQGSEA. The CDR3 is 13 amino acids. The trim removed 6 bases at V and 4 bases at J, leaving 6 bases unmatched. The CDR3 loop reads CSVRDREGTEAFF. In DNA form, the CDR3 reads TGCAGCGTCCGGGACAGGGAGGGCACTGAAGCTTTCTTT.

This chain joins TRBV6-1 and TRBJ2-7; D is perhaps TRBD1 (6 bases). Trimming cost V 5 bases and J 3 bases, with 11 bases left between them. The germline gives CDR1 MNHNS, CDR2 SASEGT. The CDR3 covers 13 residues. CDR3 coding DNA: TGTGCCAGCAGTCCCGGGACACACTACGAGCAGTACTTC. Its protein is CASSPGTHYEQYF.

J is TRBJ2-7 and V is TRBV7-2; 10 bases fit TRBD1. This CDR3 is 17 amino acids long. The germline V gene has CDR1 SGHTA and CDR2 FQGNSA. Trimming removed 0 bases from V and 3 bases from J; junction bases left unmatched: 8. CDR3 coding DNA: TGTGCCAGCAGCTTAGCGGGGGTGAGGGACAGGGGCTACGAGCAGTACTTC. This sequence encodes CASSLAGVRDRGYEQYF.

This chain links TRBV4-1 with TRBJ2-1; D ambiguous. Germline CDR1 MGHRA, CDR2 YSYEKL. V lost 2 bases and J 0 bases, leaving 11 bases between the germline ends. The CDR3 totals 16 residues. This chain's CDR3 is CASSQFGADSYNEQFF. CDR3 bases: TGCGCCAGCAGCCAATTCGGAGCAGACTCCTACAATGAGCAGTTCTTC.

The chain couples TRBV28 to TRBJ2-7; D perhaps matches TRBD2 (5 bases). The germline V and J ends were trimmed by 3 bases and 0 bases, with 12 bases remaining between them. The CDR3 extends over 15 amino acids. Looked up from germline, CDR1 is MDHEN and CDR2 is SYDVKM. CDR3 sequence: CASSFEGISSYEQYF. CDR3 nucleotide sequence: TGTGCCAGCAGTTTTGAGGGTATCAGCTCCTACGAGCAGTACTTC.

This chain joins TRBV5-5 and TRBJ2-1, with 15 positions matching TRBD2. The germline V gene has CDR1 SGHKS and CDR2 YYEKEE (reference sequence). The CDR3 is 14 amino acids. V dropped 4 bases and J dropped 10; count of bases not matched to a gene: 3. The CDR3 DNA reads TGTGCCAGCAGCCTAGGACTAGCGGGAGGGGAGCAGTTCTTC. This gives the protein CASSLGLAGGEQFF.

CDR3 nucleotide sequence: TGCAGCGCCCGCCGACAGGGAAACACTGAAGCTTTCTTT. It encodes CSARRQGNTEAFF. The gene calls are TRBV29-1 and TRBJ1-1, with 7 nucleotides matching TRBD1. J was trimmed by 2 bases and V by 7 bases; bases with no gene match: 7. CDR1 is SQVTM and CDR2 is ANQGSEA in the germline V gene. CDR3 length: 13 residues. The variable domain in full, completed from reference TRBV29-1 and TRBJ1-1, reads SAVISQKPSRDICQRGTSLTIQCQVDSQVTMMFWYRQQPGQSLTLIATANQGSEATYESGFVIDKFPISRPNLTFSTLTVSNMSPEDSSIYLCSARRQGNTEAFFGQGTRLTVV.